Listed here are 23 T cell receptor beta chains from one sample, sequenced in a study of cytomegalovirus exposure and HLA in healthy donors. It was with 60 Vbeta and 13 Jbeta primers that the PCR ran. The table came from immunoSEQ multiplex PCR; TCRdb's copy has only in-frame clones and leaves some out. The table lists 200,000 to 250,000 clones, with approximately 1% in the top ten. Sequencing was carried out using PBMCs. The receptors stem from a woman aged 30 to 39 in good health and CMV-seropositive.

This sequence joins TRBV28 and TRBJ1-1; D gene unclear. V dropped 4 bases and J dropped 7 bases, with 10 bases sitting between them. Per germline, CDR1 MDHEN and CDR2 SYDVKM. This CDR3 comprises 12 residues. CDR3 in amino acids: CASSSGWVEAFF. The DNA for the CDR3 is TGTGCCAGCAGTTCGGGGTGGGTTGAAGCTTTCTTT.

Comment on this clone: At one end, the junction sequence differs from germline, possibly due to a read error. The chain recombines TRBV7-2 with TRBJ2-2, with D maybe TRBD1 (6 bases). Germline V CDR1 and CDR2: SGHTA, FQGNSA. The CDR3 is 13 residues long. The CDR3 sequence: CASAFSTGREPFF. DNA of the CDR3: TGTGCCAGCGCTTTCTCGACAGGAAGGGAGCCGTTTTTT.

The V call is TRBV5-1, the J call TRBJ2-2; the match to TRBD1 covers 12 bases. The ends lost 3 bases at V and 15 bases at J; junction bases unmatched: 9. Per germline, CDR1 SGHRS and CDR2 YFSETQ. CDR3 size: 14 residues. The CDR3 DNA reads as TGCGCCAGCAGCTGGGGGACAGGGGGCGATTTGGTGTTTTTT. Its translation is CASSWGTGGDLVFF.

The gene calls are TRBV6-6 and TRBJ2-4, with TRBD1 matching over 8 bases. After removal of 2 bases from V and 1 base from J, the junction contained 4 bases not matched to a gene. CDR3 length equals 16 residues. Germline-derived CDR1 and CDR2 are MNHNY and SVGAGI (reference sequence). The CDR3 spells CASSYTGQVAKNIQYF. In DNA, the CDR3 is TGTGCCAGCAGTTACACGGGACAGGTGGCCAAAAACATTCAGTACTTC.

This chain links TRBV19 with TRBJ1-1, with 7 bases fitting TRBD1. From germline, CDR1 is LNHDA and CDR2 SQIVND (reference sequence). The CDR3 runs to 13 residues. Losses at the gene ends were 10 bases for V and 1 base for J; bases not matched to a gene: 6. CDR3 loop: CATRQGWNTEAFF. Here the CDR3 DNA reads TGTGCCACTAGACAGGGTTGGAACACTGAAGCTTTCTTT.

The chain is built from TRBV4-3 and TRBJ2-6; 9 bases align to TRBD1. Germline V gene data show CDR1 as LGHNA and CDR2 as YSLEER. The CDR3 has 22 amino acids. The V gene end was trimmed by 3 bases and the J gene end by 0 bases; junction bases not matched to a gene: 18. This CDR3 reads CASSQEARPGQGPRSGANVLTF. CDR3 in DNA: TGCGCCAGCAGCCAGGAAGCGCGCCCGGGACAGGGACCCCGCTCTGGGGCCAACGTCCTGACTTTC.

The chain is built from TRBV13 and TRBJ2-7, with TRBD2 matching 9 bases. The V and J ends lost 2 bases and 2 bases, in that order; junction bases with no gene match: 1. CDR1 is PRHDT and CDR2 is FYEKMQ in the germline V gene (reference sequence). There are 14 residues in the CDR3. In DNA form, the CDR3 reads TGTGCCAGCAGCTTACTAGCGGGAACCTACGAGCAGTACTTC. This codes for CASSLLAGTYEQYF. Full variable domain (missing parts from reference TRBV13 and TRBJ2-7): AAGVIQSPRHLIKEKRETATLKCYPIPRHDTVYWYQQGPGQDPQFLISFYEKMQSDKGSIPDRFSAQQFSDYHSELNMSSLELGDSALYFCASSLLAGTYEQYFGPGTRLTVT.

This chain links TRBV2 with TRBJ1-5; D is unresolved. V was pared by 2 bases and J by 8 bases, with 13 bases between. The V gene's germline CDR1 is SNHLY and CDR2 FYNNEI. CDR3 length: 14 amino acids. CDR3 nucleotide sequence: TGTGCCAGCAGTGAAACGGAGGCGTGGGAGCCCCAGCATTTT. It codes for CASSETEAWEPQHF.

The chain recombines TRBV6-6 with TRBJ1-2, with TRBD1 matching over 11 bases. Per germline, CDR1 MNHNY and CDR2 SVGAGI (reference sequence). This CDR3 contains 14 residues. Germline trimming cut 6 bases from V and 4 bases from J; bases unmatched to any gene: 4. CDR3 sequence: CASRRDRGTYGYTF. CDR3 coding DNA: TGTGCCAGCAGACGGGACAGGGGGACCTATGGCTACACCTTC.

The chain is built from TRBV4-1 and TRBJ2-7; TRBD2 is a possible D gene (5 bases). The germline CDR1 and CDR2 sequences are MGHRA and YSYEKL. Trimming cost V 5 bases and J 1 base, with 24 bases left between them. The CDR3 runs 18 residues. The CDR3 nucleotides read TGCGCCAGCAGCTCGTACCAGCCTGGACTCCTCATTTCCTACGAGCAGTACTTC. This translates into CASSSYQPGLLISYEQYF.

The V gene is TRBV19, the J gene TRBJ1-3; possibly TRBD1 for D (5 bases). The V gene lost 4 bases and the J gene lost 0 bases, with 7 bases spanning the gap. Germline assignment: CDR1 LNHDA and CDR2 SQIVND (reference sequence). There are 14 residues in the CDR3. Here the CDR3 DNA reads TGTGCCAGTAGTAAACAGGACTCTGGAAACACCATATATTTT. Residues: CASSKQDSGNTIYF.

The chain has TRBV6-4 and TRBJ2-2, with TRBD1 matching over 8 bases. The germline V gene encodes CDR1 MRHNA and CDR2 SNTAGT. The V segment lost 7 bases and the J segment 5 bases; nucleotides outside the gene matches: 18. CDR3 length: 18 amino acids. This CDR3 reads CASKFWSPGQVRTGELFF. CDR3 nucleotides: TGTGCCAGCAAATTTTGGTCCCCGGGACAGGTTAGGACCGGGGAGCTGTTTTTT.

The rearrangement uses TRBV29-1 and TRBJ1-2; D remains unclear. V lost 4 bases, J lost 8 bases, and 11 bases lay in between. This CDR3 has 11 residues. Germline loops: CDR1 SQVTM, CDR2 ANQGSEA. The DNA for the CDR3 is TGCAGCGTTGGGCCCGCACTAGGCTACACCTTC. Translation gives CSVGPALGYTF. Complete variable domain (other parts from reference TRBV29-1 and TRBJ1-2): SAVISQKPSRDICQRGTSLTIQCQVDSQVTMMFWYRQQPGQSLTLIATANQGSEATYESGFVIDKFPISRPNLTFSTLTVSNMSPEDSSIYLCSVGPALGYTFGSGTRLTVV.

This chain uses TRBV5-4 with TRBJ2-7; 7 nucleotides line up with TRBD1. V lost 5 bases to trimming and J lost 2 bases; unmatched junction nucleotides: 7. This CDR3 is built from 14 residues. Per the germline V gene, CDR1 is SGHNT and CDR2 is YYREEE (reference sequence). CDR3 nucleotides: TGTGCCAGCAGACAGACAGGGTCTCCCTACGAGCAGTACTTC. Translated: CASRQTGSPYEQYF.

V usage is TRBV19 and J usage is TRBJ2-3; 7 bases are shared with TRBD1. The ends lost 3 bases at V and 6 bases at J; junction bases unmatched: 6. The CDR3 extends over 14 amino acids. Germline V CDR1 and CDR2: LNHDA, SQIVND (reference sequence). CDR3 protein: CASSMLTGRDTQYF. The CDR3 bases are TGTGCCAGTAGTATGCTGACAGGGCGGGATACGCAGTATTTT.

The rearrangement links TRBV27 to TRBJ1-3, with 8 positions matching TRBD1. CDR1 is MNHEY and CDR2 is SMNVEV in the germline V gene (reference sequence). The CDR3 spans 15 residues. The trim removed 0 bases at V and 5 bases at J, leaving 3 bases unmatched. CDR3 region: CASSLSGQGRNTIYF. CDR3 DNA sequence: TGTGCCAGCAGTTTATCCGGACAGGGCCGAAACACCATATATTTT.

Of note for this clone: This sample also contains other DNA sequences that code for the same CDR3. This chain links TRBV30 with TRBJ1-3; TRBD1 agrees at 7 bases. This CDR3 spans 14 amino acids. Germline V gives CDR1 GTSNPN, CDR2 SVGIG (reference sequence). The V and J ends lost 1 base and 2 bases, in that order; junction bases with no gene match: 2. The CDR3 loop reads CAWSGQGTGNTIYF. CDR3 nucleotides: TGTGCCTGGAGTGGACAGGGTACTGGAAACACCATATATTTT.

The rearrangement links TRBV7-2 to TRBJ1-4, with D hard to call. Germline assignment: CDR1 SGHTA and CDR2 FQGNSA. The CDR3 has 14 residues. The V end lost 6 bases, the J end lost 6 bases, and 14 bases lay between the germline ends. The CDR3 loop reads CASRLGPQDEKLFF. The CDR3 DNA reads TGTGCCAGCAGACTAGGGCCGCAGGATGAAAAACTGTTTTTT.

V usage is TRBV10-3 and J usage is TRBJ1-6, with a weak D call TRBD1 (6 bases). V lost 1 base and J 9 bases, leaving 19 bases between the germline ends. The CDR3 is 17 residues long. Germline loops: CDR1 ENHRY, CDR2 SYGVKD. The CDR3 region has the DNA TGTGCCATCAGTGAGTGGGACACAGGGAGCTCGCGTTCACCCCTCCACTTT. Residues: CAISEWDTGSSRSPLHF.

The chain has TRBV14 and TRBJ1-3; D unresolved. Per germline, CDR1 SGHDN and CDR2 FVKESK. The CDR3 length is 12 residues. Trimming cost V 3 bases and J 6 bases, with 6 bases left between them. The CDR3 spells CASSHGENTIYF. For the CDR3, the DNA is TGTGCCAGCAGCCACGGAGAAAACACCATATATTTT.

The rearrangement joins TRBV21-1 to TRBJ2-3; the listed D gene, TRBD2, was not tested against the DNA. TRBV21-1 is a pseudogene. The CDR3 runs 17 residues. The CDR3, as DNA: TGTGCCAGCAGCACCCCCGGGGGGGAGAGGGCTCCAGATACGCAGTATTTT. As protein: CASSTPGGERAPDTQYF.

This chain connects TRBV27 to TRBJ1-2; D is unresolved. This CDR3 is 12 amino acids long. V lost 5 bases to trimming and J lost 4 bases, with 8 bases between them. The V gene's germline CDR1 is MNHEY and CDR2 SMNVEV (reference sequence). The CDR3 sequence is CASSNRFYGYTF. The CDR3 DNA reads as TGTGCCAGCAGTAACAGATTCTATGGCTACACCTTC.

This chain connects TRBV4-1 to TRBJ2-3; a possible D gene is TRBD2 (5 bases). This CDR3 is built from 17 residues. V lost 0 bases, J lost 0 bases, and 13 bases lay in between. The germline V gene has CDR1 MGHRA and CDR2 YSYEKL. This chain's CDR3 is CASSQDHSGLSTDTQYF. The CDR3 DNA reads TGCGCCAGCAGCCAAGACCACAGTGGACTTAGCACAGATACGCAGTATTTT.